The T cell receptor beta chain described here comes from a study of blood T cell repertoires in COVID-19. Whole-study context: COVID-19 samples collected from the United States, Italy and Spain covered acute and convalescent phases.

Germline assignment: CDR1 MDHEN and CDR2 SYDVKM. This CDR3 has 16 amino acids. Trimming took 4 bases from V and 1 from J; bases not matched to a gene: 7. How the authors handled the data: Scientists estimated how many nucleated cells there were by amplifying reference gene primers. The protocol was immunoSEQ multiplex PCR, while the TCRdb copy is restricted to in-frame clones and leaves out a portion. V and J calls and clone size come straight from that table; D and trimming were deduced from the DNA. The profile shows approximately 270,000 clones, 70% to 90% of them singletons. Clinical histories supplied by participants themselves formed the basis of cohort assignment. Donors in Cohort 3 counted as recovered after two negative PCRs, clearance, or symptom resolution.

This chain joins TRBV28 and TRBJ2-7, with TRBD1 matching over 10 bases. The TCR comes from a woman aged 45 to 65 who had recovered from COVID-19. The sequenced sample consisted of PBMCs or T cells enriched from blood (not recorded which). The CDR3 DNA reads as TGTGCCAGCAGTTCCCCGGGACAGGGGCAATCCTACGAGCAGTACTTC. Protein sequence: CASSSPGQGQSYEQYF. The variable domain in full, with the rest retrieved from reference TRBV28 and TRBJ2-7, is DVKVTQSSRYLVKRTGEKVFLECVQDMDHENMFWYRQDPGLGLRLIYFSYDVKMKEKGDIPEGYSVSREKKERFSLILESASTNQTSMYLCASSSPGQGQSYEQYFGPGTRLTVT.